Following are 10 T cell receptor beta chains from one sample sequenced in a study of blood T cell repertoires in COVID-19. Profiling relied on immunoSEQ multiplex PCR, and the TCRdb table lists in-frame clones only, not all of them. The repertoire has 250,000 or so clones, 80% to 90% of them found once; the top ten carry around 3.1%. Sequenced: PBMCs or T cells enriched from blood (not recorded which). The receptors originated from a woman aged 35 to 49 who had been exposed to COVID-19.

CDR3 in amino acids: CASGDLRTGRDGYTF. In DNA, the CDR3 is TGTGCCAGCGGGGACTTAAGGACAGGAAGAGATGGCTACACCTTC. The V gene is TRBV27, the J gene TRBJ1-2; 7 nucleotides align to TRBD1. CDR3 length: 15 amino acids. Germline CDR1 MNHEY, CDR2 SMNVEV (reference sequence). V lost 8 bases, J lost 6 bases, and 15 bases stayed unmatched.

The rearrangement links TRBV7-2 to TRBJ2-3; tentatively, D is TRBD2 (6 bases). Between the trimmed V and J ends, which lost 1 base and 4 bases, there was a span of 18 bases. The CDR3 contains 17 residues. Germline V lookup: CDR1 SGHTA, CDR2 FQGNSA. In DNA form, the CDR3 reads TGTGCCAGCAGCTTAGGGCGGGCCGGGGGACGTTCAGATACGCAGTATTTT. The encoded protein is CASSLGRAGGRSDTQYF.

The chain uses TRBV6-5 and TRBJ1-4; D is possibly TRBD1 (6 bases). With 2 bases removed from V and 7 bases from J, the gap between germline ends came to 11 bases. Germline loops: CDR1 MNHEY, CDR2 SVGAGI. The CDR3 runs to 14 residues. CDR3 sequence: CASSYLAGVEKLFF. The DNA for the CDR3 is TGTGCCAGCAGTTACCTGGCAGGGGTTGAAAAACTGTTTTTT.

CDR3 in DNA: TGTGCCAGCAGCCGATCGAAACAGGGGATCCTATTCAATGAGCAGTTCTTC. This gives the protein CASSRSKQGILFNEQFF. This chain connects TRBV3-1 (or the pseudogene TRBV3-2) to TRBJ2-1; 7 nucleotides line up with TRBD1. Trimming took 4 bases from V and 6 from J; bases not matched to a gene: 15. Germline V gives CDR1 LGHDT, CDR2 YNNKEL (reference sequence). The length of the CDR3 is 17 residues.

This clone was observed a single time. This chain connects TRBV7-2 to TRBJ1-3; 10 bases are shared with TRBD1. V lost 0 bases, J lost 4 bases, and 3 bases stayed unmatched. The germline gives CDR1 SGHTA, CDR2 FQGNSA. The CDR3 runs to 16 residues. As DNA, the CDR3 is TGTGCCAGCAGCTTAGCGACAGGGGGCATGGGAAACACCATATATTTT. It translates to CASSLATGGMGNTIYF.

The V gene is TRBV28, the J gene TRBJ1-5; D is unclear. This CDR3 comprises 12 residues. The V end lost 7 bases, the J end lost 9 bases, and 13 bases lay between the germline ends. Germline lookup yields CDR1 MDHEN and CDR2 SYDVKM. This chain's CDR3 is CASITAYGPQHF. The CDR3 DNA follows: TGTGCCAGCATCACAGCATACGGGCCCCAGCATTTT.

The gene calls are TRBV6-4 and TRBJ1-2; TRBD1 matches at 8 bases. The CDR3 loop spans 14 amino acids. CDR1 is MRHNA and CDR2 is SNTAGT in the germline V gene. Unmatched junction bases numbered 4, after V lost 5 bases and J lost 2 bases. The CDR3 sequence is CASSPGQGNYGYTF. CDR3 in DNA: TGTGCCAGCAGTCCCGGACAGGGAAACTATGGCTACACCTTC.

The chain couples TRBV11-1 to TRBJ2-1; D is uncertain. The germline CDR1 and CDR2 sequences are SGHAT and FQDESV (reference sequence). The CDR3 loop spans 14 amino acids. Deletions cut 3 bases from V and 6 bases from J, with 12 bases between. The CDR3 here is CASSFGLARNEQFF. The CDR3 DNA reads as TGTGCCAGCAGCTTTGGCTTAGCCCGCAATGAGCAGTTCTTC.

The chain recombines TRBV7-6 with TRBJ2-3; 7 bases line up with TRBD1. Germline CDR1 reads SGHVS; CDR2 reads FNYEAQ. The CDR3 runs to 15 residues. V shed 5 bases and J 0 bases; nucleotides not matched to a gene: 5. The CDR3 bases are TGTGCCAGCAGCCCTCGGGACAGTAGCACAGATACGCAGTATTTT. Encoded protein: CASSPRDSSTDTQYF.

The J gene is TRBJ2-1, the V gene TRBV29-1; TRBD1 is a possible D gene (6 bases). Trimming pared 7 bases from V and 6 bases from J, leaving 19 bases between. The CDR3 is 14 amino acids. Per germline, CDR1 SQVTM and CDR2 ANQGSEA. CDR3 bases: TGCAGCGCCCAAGTGGGCAGGGGTGGCAATGAGCAGTTCTTC. It specifies CSAQVGRGGNEQFF.